A single count supports the clone carrying this TCR beta chain. Its antigen is unidentified. The data originate from a study of cytomegalovirus exposure and HLA in healthy donors. Study as a whole: The approximately 120 validation repertoires, a later analysis reported, used the same platform as the approximately 650 first-cohort repertoires. Overall study results and limits: Cytomegalovirus status was reportedly diagnosed by the classifier with high specificity and sensitivity. Among TCR beta chains, those listed as cytomegalovirus-associated numbered some 170.

Method: immunoSEQ multiplex PCR; TCRdb's copy keeps in-frame clones and lacks some. Found here are some 270,000 clones, about 86% of them singletons; the top ten hold around 1%. With 2 bases removed from V and 1 base from J, the gap between germline ends came to 10 bases. From germline, CDR1 is MGHDK and CDR2 SYGVNS. The CDR3 contains 15 residues. The rearrangement joins TRBV25-1 to TRBJ2-3, with D possibly matching TRBD2 (5 bases). This receptor was identified in a woman aged 18-29 years in good health and CMV-seronegative. The sequenced sample was PBMCs. For the CDR3, the DNA is TGTGCCAGCAGTGAAGCACATAGCGGCACAGATACGCAGTATTTT. Protein sequence: CASSEAHSGTDTQYF.